These T cell receptor beta chains were read from a single sample in a study of T cell responses to AZD1222 COVID-19 vaccine. Assay: immunoSEQ multiplex PCR; the TCRdb copy retains only in-frame clones and omits some. The data contain roughly 100,000 clones, more than 85% of them singletons. The input for sequencing was peripheral blood, taken on day 0 of AZD1222 vaccination. All receptors derive from an adult in good health. The CDR3 runs from the conserved cysteine through the conserved F or W. The D gene is left open where the match is weak. Only part of the rows carry a size: once, few, many, or a class if the clone is expanded.

clone_size d_call j_call v_call cdr3_nt cdr3_aa
- - TRBJ1-1 TRBV18 TGTGCCAGCTCACCACTACCCACAGGGACGAACACTGAAGCTTTCTTT CASSPLPTGTNTEAFF
- - TRBJ1-2 TRBV4-1 TGCGCCAGCAGCCCCGAGGGGGGGGGATCGGGCTACACCTTC CASSPEGGGSGYTF
- TRBD2 TRBJ2-7 TRBV3-1/TRBV3-2 TGTGCCAGCAGCCAAGACCTCCGGGGTAGCGGGAGCTACGAGCAGTACTTC CASSQDLRGSGSYEQYF
- TRBD2 TRBJ2-5 TRBV5-1 TGCGCCAGCAGCTTGGTGGTAGCGGGGTATCAAGAGACCCAGTACTTC CASSLVVAGYQETQYF
- TRBD1 TRBJ1-2 TRBV2 TGTGCCAGCAGTGAGGGTTCCGGACAGGGCTATGGCTACACCTTC CASSEGSGQGYGYTF
- - TRBJ1-1 TRBV5-1 TGCGCCAGCAGCTTGGCGGGACAGAACACTGAAGCTTTCTTT CASSLAGQNTEAFF
- - TRBJ1-1 TRBV28 TGTGCCAGCAGTTTATATCGGGAGAACACTGAAGCTTTCTTT CASSLYRENTEAFF
- - TRBJ1-5 TRBV11-2 TGTGCCAGCAGCTTAAAAGCAGGGGTCTGGCAGCCCCAGCATTTT CASSLKAGVWQPQHF
once - TRBJ1-3 TRBV5-1 TGCGCCAGCAGACAGGACCCCGGGATCTCTGGAAACACCATATATTTT CASRQDPGISGNTIYF
- - TRBJ2-2 TRBV7-9 TGTGCCAGCAGCCTTGACAGCGGGGAGCTGTTTTTT CASSLDSGELFF
- - TRBJ2-3 TRBV6-1 TGTGCCAGCAGTGAGACAGGACTTAGGGATACGCAGTATTTT CASSETGLRDTQYF
- - TRBJ2-7 TRBV6-5 TGTGCCAGCAGCCAAATGGACTATTACGAGCAGTACTTC CASSQMDYYEQYF
- - TRBJ1-1 TRBV19 TGTGCCAGTAGGCTAATGAACACTGAAGCTTTCTTT CASRLMNTEAFF
- TRBD1 TRBJ2-7 TRBV29-1 TGCAGCGTTGCCTCCCGGGACAGGGGATACGAGCAGTACTTC CSVASRDRGYEQYF
few - TRBJ1-2 TRBV28 TGTGCCAGCAGTTTAGTGGGGAACTATGGCTACACCTTC CASSLVGNYGYTF
- - TRBJ1-2 TRBV5-1 TGCGCCAGCGCCTCGTTTTCGGGGCCCGAGGGTGGCTACACCTTC CASASFSGPEGGYTF
- - TRBJ2-3 TRBV18 TGTGCCAGCTCATCCTGGGGGGATACGCAGTATTTT CASSSWGDTQYF
- - TRBJ2-7 TRBV19 TGTGCCAGTAGTATAGGTCCAGGGGACCACGAGCAGTACTTC CASSIGPGDHEQYF
- - TRBJ2-1 TRBV28 TGTGCCAGCAGTCCTCCCGGGGGTGCCTACAATGAGCAGTTCTTC CASSPPGGAYNEQFF
- TRBD2 TRBJ2-1 TRBV24-1 TGTGCCACCAGTGTTGGGGGGGACAATGAGCAGTTCTTC CATSVGGDNEQFF
- TRBD2 TRBJ2-5 TRBV9 TGTGCCAGCAGCCCACAAGCGGGAGGGCTTGCTCCCCAGTACTTC CASSPQAGGLAPQYF
- TRBD1 TRBJ2-2 TRBV6-6 TGTGCCAGCAGTTACCCGGACAGGGCGAACACCGGGGAGCTGTTTTTT CASSYPDRANTGELFF
- TRBD2 TRBJ2-4 TRBV6-5 TGTGCCAGCACCCGACGGGGCCAAGGGGAGGGATCCTTC CASTRRGQGEGSF
- - TRBJ1-3 TRBV11-2 TGTGCCAGCAGCTTAGAGGCCAGGAGCTCTGGAAACACCATATATTTT CASSLEARSSGNTIYF
- TRBD1 TRBJ1-2 TRBV3-1/TRBV3-2 TGTGCCAGCAGCCAAGGTCAGTCAGGGGGTACCTATGGCTACACCTTC CASSQGQSGGTYGYTF
- TRBD1 TRBJ1-2 TRBV10-2 TGCGCCAGCAGCGAGGAAGACAGGGCCATCTATGGCTACACCTTC CASSEEDRAIYGYTF
- - TRBJ2-5 TRBV6-5 TGTGCCAGCAATGGGGTACGGGGGGCGTTAGAGACCCAGTACTTC CASNGVRGALETQYF
- TRBD1 TRBJ2-4 TRBV19 TGTGCCAGTAGTTGGGACAGGGAAACTTTTCAGTACTTC CASSWDRETFQYF
- - TRBJ2-3 TRBV27 TGTGCCAGCAGTTTCCGGGCCTTAGATACGCAGTATTTT CASSFRALDTQYF
- - TRBJ2-7 TRBV2 TGTGCCAGTAGTTTGGGACCAAGTTCCTCCGAGCAGTACTTC CASSLGPSSSEQYF
- TRBD2 TRBJ2-1 TRBV5-1 TGCGCCAGCAGCTTGGCCGTAGCGGGATTTGCCAATGAGCAGTTCTTC CASSLAVAGFANEQFF
once TRBD2 TRBJ2-3 TRBV9 TGTGCCAGCAGCGGACGACGTTCTAGCGGGAGATGGGGAGATACGCAGTATTTT CASSGRRSSGRWGDTQYF
- - TRBJ2-3 TRBV6-5 TGTGCCAGCAGTTACTCGTTGGACCGGACAGATACGCAGTATTTT CASSYSLDRTDTQYF
- - TRBJ1-2 TRBV5-1 TGCGCCAGCAGCATACCTGATAACGGCTACACCTTC CASSIPDNGYTF
- TRBD1 TRBJ1-6 TRBV6-5 TGTGCCAGCAGTTATATAGGACAGGGTGTTTCACCCCTCCACTTT CASSYIGQGVSPLHF
- TRBD2 TRBJ2-3 TRBV5-1 TGCGCCAGCAGCTTTAGACTAGCGGGACTCACAGATACGCAGTATTTT CASSFRLAGLTDTQYF
- - TRBJ2-7 TRBV24-1 TGTGCCACCAGTGTACAGGCGCGGGGCGAGCAGTACTTC CATSVQARGEQYF